This entry features one T cell receptor beta chain sequence. The sequenced template was cDNA made from the entire isolated RNA. Clones were sequenced by immunoSEQ multiplex PCR, and TCRdb holds only the in-frame ones, with some missing. The sample carries approximately 470,000 clones, over 25% recorded once. The data derive from a study of beta chain features in type 1 diabetes. Germline CDR1 is GTSNPN and CDR2 is SVGIG (reference sequence). The V end lost 3 bases, the J end lost 3 bases, and 8 bases lay between the germline ends. This CDR3 has 12 residues. The gene calls are TRBV30 and TRBJ1-2, with D uncertain. The specimen sequenced was naive CD4+ T cells from blood. This clonotype originated in a man between 18 and 29 years old in good health. CDR3 in DNA: TGTGCCTGGAGCATAAGAGACTATGGCTACACCTTC. Amino acids: CAWSIRDYGYTF.